The 3 T cell receptor beta chains presented below share a single source sample, sequenced in a study of T cell changes during pregnancy in multiple sclerosis. Here immunoSEQ multiplex PCR was the method, and the copy in TCRdb shows in-frame clones only, minus some. The table lists tens of thousands of clones, more than 70% of them singletons. This material consisted of peripheral blood, taken in the first trimester of pregnancy. These receptors all come from a female donor in good health, enrolled as a control in a pregnancy study.

The chain has TRBV6-5 and TRBJ2-7; tentative D call: TRBD1 (6 bases). Trimming removed 2 bases at V and 2 bases at J, with 10 bases between. The CDR3 consists of 14 residues. Looked up from germline, CDR1 is MNHEY and CDR2 is SVGAGI. In DNA, the CDR3 is TGTGCCAGCAGTTACGGACAGAAGACCTACGAGCAGTACTTC. It specifies CASSYGQKTYEQYF.

In the case of this clone: A much larger clone is a single base away; this may be a read error. This chain joins TRBV5-6 and TRBJ2-7; D is ambiguous. The CDR3 spans 11 residues. V was cut by 3 bases and J by 2 bases, with 3 bases left in between. Germline CDR1 and CDR2: SGHDT and YYEEEE. The DNA for the CDR3 is TGTGCCAGCAGCTCCACCTACGAGCAGTACTTC. This translates into CASSSTYEQYF.

V is TRBV19 and J is TRBJ1-5; maybe TRBD1 (6 bases). The CDR3 sequence is 15 residues long. The germline V gene has CDR1 LNHDA and CDR2 SQIVND (reference sequence). Trimming left V 7 bases short and J 3 bases short, with 16 bases between. CDR3 nucleotide sequence: TGTGCCAGTACCCAACGGACAGACAACAATCAGCCCCAGCATTTT. Residues: CASTQRTDNNQPQHF.